This TCR beta chain was profiled in a study of blood T cell repertoires in COVID-19. Background on the study: The United States, Italy and Spain supplied acute and convalescent COVID-19 samples. From T cells, B-cell-depleted T cells, or PBMCs came the material, which was cDNA or gDNA.

Produced via immunoSEQ multiplex PCR; TCRdb's table is partial and in-frame only. Among more than 200,000 clones listed, under 90% were seen once. Losses at the gene ends were 4 bases for V and 2 bases for J; bases not matched to a gene: 7. The CDR3 sequence is 17 residues long. CDR1 and CDR2 (germline): SNHLY, FYNNEI. This clonotype was obtained from a man in his fifties or sixties with acute or convalescent COVID-19. Source material: peripheral blood. The chain is built from TRBV2 and TRBJ2-6; 8 bases fit TRBD2. In DNA, the CDR3 is TGTGCCAGCAGTGCCCAATTCGGGGGGGCTGGGGCCAACGTCCTGACTTTC. It translates to CASSAQFGGAGANVLTF.